The 24 T cell receptor beta chains below were found in one sample sequenced in a study of identifying expanded T cells in peripheral blood. Sequencing was performed with immunoSEQ multiplex PCR; in TCRdb, only in-frame clones are kept and a portion is missing. The table shows 120,000 or so clones, with about four fifths occurring only once. Sequenced: blood. The receptors were gathered from a person aged 18 to 69 in good health.

The rearrangement links TRBV5-6 to TRBJ1-5; D is possibly TRBD1 (6 bases). Germline V gives CDR1 SGHDT, CDR2 YYEEEE. Trimming stripped 0 bases from V and 3 bases from J, with 13 bases between. This CDR3 spans 16 amino acids. For the CDR3, the DNA is TGTGCCAGCAGCTTGGCCTCAGGACAGATCAATCAGCCCCAGCATTTT. Translating gives CASSLASGQINQPQHF.

The rearrangement links TRBV9 to TRBJ1-1; TRBD1 agrees at 8 bases. Germline values: CDR1 SGDLS, CDR2 YYNGEE. The CDR3 length is 15 residues. Trimming cost V 3 bases and J 3 bases; bases outside gene matches: 7. Here the CDR3 DNA reads TGTGCCAGCAGCGCGGGACAGGCCATGGACACTGAAGCTTTCTTT. Its translation: CASSAGQAMDTEAFF.

The J gene is TRBJ2-6, the V gene TRBV4-3; D possibly corresponds to TRBD1 (5 bases). Trimming stripped 1 base from V and 3 bases from J, with 16 bases between. CDR3 size: 18 residues. Germline V gives CDR1 LGHNA, CDR2 YSLEER. CDR3 in DNA: TGCGCCAGCAGCCAAGCAGGAAGGGGCGGTTTTGGGGCCAACGTCCTGACTTTC. Translating gives CASSQAGRGGFGANVLTF.

The rearrangement joins TRBV6-5 to TRBJ2-5; D call uncertain. CDR3 length: 13 residues. Trimming pared 1 base from V and 3 bases from J, leaving 6 bases between. Looked up from germline, CDR1 is MNHEY and CDR2 is SVGAGI. The CDR3 region has the DNA TGTGCCAGCAGTTACTACCATAAAGAGACCCAGTACTTC. Its protein product is CASSYYHKETQYF.

V usage is TRBV2 and J usage is TRBJ2-2, with D possibly TRBD1 on 5 matching bases. Trimming shortened V by 3 bases and J by 1 base, and 12 bases separated the two germline ends. Looked up from germline, CDR1 is SNHLY and CDR2 is FYNNEI. There are 16 residues in the CDR3. The CDR3 DNA follows: TGTGCCAGCAGTGAGCGTAGTCAGGGGAACACCGGGGAGCTGTTTTTT. Its translation is CASSERSQGNTGELFF. The full variable domain, with the rest looked up from reference TRBV2 and TRBJ2-2, is EPEVTQTPSHQVTQMGQEVILRCVPISNHLYFYWYRQILGQKVEFLVSFYNNEISEKSEIFDDQFSVERPDGSNFTLKIRSTKLEDSAMYFCASSERSQGNTGELFFGEGSRLTVL.

The chain links TRBV6-1 to TRBJ2-7; D remains unclear. V dropped 7 bases and J dropped 5 bases, with 15 bases sitting between them. Germline lookup yields CDR1 MNHNS and CDR2 SASEGT. The length of the CDR3 is 13 residues. The DNA of the CDR3 is TGTGCCAGCAATAGAGACCTCCGGGACGAGCAGTACTTC. As protein: CASNRDLRDEQYF.

V is TRBV5-1 and J is TRBJ1-3; 7 bases line up with TRBD1. J lost 4 bases, V lost 4 bases, and 14 bases had no gene match. CDR3 length: 17 amino acids. CDR1 and CDR2 (germline): SGHRS, YFSETQ. In DNA form, the CDR3 reads TGCGCCAGCAGCCGAAAAGCCACAGGGGAAGCCGGAAACACCATATATTTT. It yields the protein CASSRKATGEAGNTIYF.

The chain uses TRBV19 and TRBJ2-4, with 7 positions matching TRBD2. CDR3 length: 14 residues. The V gene's germline CDR1 is LNHDA and CDR2 SQIVND (reference sequence). Trimming at V came to 8 bases and at J to 0 bases, leaving 4 bases not matched to a gene. The CDR3 loop is CASQREAAKNIQYF. Written as DNA, the CDR3 is TGTGCCAGTCAACGGGAGGCAGCCAAAAACATTCAGTACTTC. Variable domain in full (rest from reference TRBV19 and TRBJ2-4): DGGITQSPKYLFRKEGQNVTLSCEQNLNHDAMYWYRQDPGQGLRLIYYSQIVNDFQKGDIAEGYSVSREKKESFPLTVTSAQKNPTAFYLCASQREAAKNIQYFGAGTRLSVL.

V usage is TRBV5-6 and J usage is TRBJ2-7; D call uncertain. V was pared by 4 bases and J by 1 base, with 6 bases between. Germline V gene sequence: CDR1 SGHDT, CDR2 YYEEEE. This CDR3 is 12 amino acids long. Written as DNA, the CDR3 is TGTGCCAGCAGCCCAGGATCCTACGAGCAGTACTTC. Translated, it gives CASSPGSYEQYF.

This sequence joins TRBV7-2 and TRBJ2-2, with 10 bases aligning to TRBD2. The CDR3 has 16 amino acids. After removal of 5 bases from V and 7 bases from J, the junction contained 10 bases not matched to a gene. Germline V gene sequence: CDR1 SGHTA, CDR2 FQGNSA. CDR3 sequence reads: CASSLHSGGRGGELFF. CDR3 nucleotide sequence: TGTGCCAGCAGCCTTCATAGCGGGGGGCGTGGCGGGGAGCTGTTTTTT.

The chain recombines TRBV6-1 with TRBJ2-7; D remains ambiguous. This CDR3 is built from 15 residues. In germline, CDR1 is MNHNS, CDR2 SASEGT. Trimming pared 3 bases from V and 4 bases from J, leaving 16 bases between. The CDR3: CASSESEDTSYEQYF. The CDR3 DNA is TGTGCCAGCAGTGAGTCAGAGGATACCTCTTACGAGCAGTACTTC.

The V call is TRBV2, the J call TRBJ1-2, with 7 bases that match TRBD1. Germline V gives CDR1 SNHLY, CDR2 FYNNEI. The CDR3 has 17 residues. The junction had 18 bases not matched to a gene; V was cut back by 4 bases and J by 7 bases. The CDR3 region has the DNA TGTGCCAGCAGTGGCTCTCCCGGGGCTCGCAGGGGGAGTGGCTACACCTTC. Translating it yields CASSGSPGARRGSGYTF.

The rearrangement joins TRBV6-1 to TRBJ2-7, with D unclear. The V and J ends lost 5 bases and 5 bases respectively, with 13 bases between them. The CDR3 totals 13 residues. Per germline, CDR1 MNHNS and CDR2 SASEGT. The CDR3: CASSLADTHEQYF. The DNA for the CDR3 is TGTGCCAGCAGTCTGGCAGACACCCACGAGCAGTACTTC.

The V gene is TRBV7-9, the J gene TRBJ1-4; D perhaps matches TRBD1 (5 bases). The CDR3 loop spans 16 amino acids. The V end lost 1 base, the J end lost 0 bases, and 9 bases lay between the germline ends. Per the germline V gene, CDR1 is SEHNR and CDR2 is FQNEAQ (reference sequence). The CDR3: CASSLGRGATNEKLFF. The CDR3 region has the DNA TGTGCCAGCAGCTTAGGAAGGGGTGCAACTAATGAAAAACTGTTTTTT.

In nucleotides, the CDR3 is TGTGCCAGCAGTGAAGCTAAGGGGGCGAACACCGGGGAGCTGTTTTTT. Its protein is CASSEAKGANTGELFF. The rearrangement uses TRBV2 and TRBJ2-2; maybe TRBD1 (6 bases). This CDR3 is 16 amino acids long. V was cut by 0 bases and J by 0 bases, with 8 bases left in between. The germline V gene encodes CDR1 SNHLY and CDR2 FYNNEI. Supplemented by reference TRBV2 and TRBJ2-2, the full variable domain reads EPEVTQTPSHQVTQMGQEVILRCVPISNHLYFYWYRQILGQKVEFLVSFYNNEISEKSEIFDDQFSVERPDGSNFTLKIRSTKLEDSAMYFCASSEAKGANTGELFFGEGSRLTVL.

V usage is TRBV4-3 and J usage is TRBJ1-2; no reliable D call. This CDR3 is 13 amino acids long. Germline lookup yields CDR1 LGHNA and CDR2 YSLEER. V dropped 0 bases and J dropped 8 bases, with 10 bases sitting between them. The CDR3 region is CASSQDNTAGYTF. As DNA, the CDR3 is TGCGCCAGCAGCCAAGATAACACAGCGGGCTACACCTTC.

This rearrangement joins TRBV13 to TRBJ2-2; D unclear. The CDR3 totals 15 residues. Looked up from germline, CDR1 is PRHDT and CDR2 is FYEKMQ (reference sequence). The ends were cut back, 0 bases at V and 4 bases at J, with 9 bases in the middle. The CDR3 nucleotides read TGTGCCAGCAGCTTAGGCCCTGGGGTCACCGGGGAGCTGTTTTTT. It translates to CASSLGPGVTGELFF.

This clone was seen a single time. The rearrangement joins TRBV27 to TRBJ2-7; 16 nucleotides align to TRBD2. With V trimmed by 6 bases and J by 2 bases, 13 bases remained unmatched. This CDR3 is 19 amino acids long. Germline V gene data show CDR1 as MNHEY and CDR2 as SMNVEV (reference sequence). This CDR3 reads CASSPAAPGTSGGAYEQYF. For the CDR3, the DNA is TGTGCCAGCAGCCCCGCGGCCCCCGGGACTAGCGGGGGGGCCTACGAGCAGTACTTC.

The V gene is TRBV18, the J gene TRBJ1-6; no reliable D call. This CDR3 comprises 14 residues. V dropped 3 bases and J dropped 9 bases, with 12 bases sitting between them. CDR1 KGHSH and CDR2 LQKENI come from the germline V gene. CDR3 sequence reads: CASSPEPISSPLHF. CDR3 sequence (DNA): TGTGCCAGCTCACCGGAACCCATTTCTTCACCCCTCCACTTT.

This clone showed up just a few times. CDR3 sequence (DNA): TGTGCCAGCAGTGAATATGATGGCTACACCTTC. It is translated as CASSEYDGYTF. The chain employs TRBV25-1 and TRBJ1-2; D call uncertain. Trimming took off 0 bases at V and 6 bases at J, with 2 bases between the two ends. The germline CDR1 and CDR2 sequences are MGHDK and SYGVNS. This CDR3 has 11 residues.

The V gene is TRBV10-3, the J gene TRBJ1-2; D not resolved. Trimming took 10 bases from V and 0 from J, leaving 15 bases between them. Germline loops: CDR1 ENHRY, CDR2 SYGVKD. The CDR3 sequence is 14 residues long. The CDR3 spells CATNPGFTNYGYTF. DNA for the CDR3: TGTGCCACCAATCCGGGCTTTACTAACTATGGCTACACCTTC.

V is TRBV2 and J is TRBJ1-5; D might be TRBD1 (6 bases). The V gene lost 1 base and the J gene lost 4 bases, with 11 bases spanning the gap. The CDR3 runs to 15 residues. CDR1 and CDR2 from the germline V gene are SNHLY and FYNNEI. CDR3 loop: CASSEGRQENQPQHF. The CDR3 region has the DNA TGTGCCAGCAGTGAAGGGAGACAGGAGAATCAGCCCCAGCATTTT.

The V and J genes are TRBV14 and TRBJ2-7; 9 positions match TRBD1. CDR3 size: 16 residues. V gave up 4 bases and J gave up 8 bases; unmatched junction bases: 15. Germline V gives CDR1 SGHDN, CDR2 FVKESK. The CDR3 region has the DNA TGTGCCAGCAGCCCCCCCAAAGGACAGGGGTTTACGCAGCAGTACTTC. Its protein is CASSPPKGQGFTQQYF.

This chain links TRBV9 with TRBJ1-1, with D perhaps TRBD1 (5 bases). Looked up from germline, CDR1 is SGDLS and CDR2 is YYNGEE. V was trimmed by 3 bases and J by 4 bases, leaving 16 bases between them. The CDR3 totals 15 residues. The DNA for the CDR3 is TGTGCCAGCAGCGCTAGATCAGGGTTCAGCACTGAAGCTTTCTTT. Protein product: CASSARSGFSTEAFF. The variable domain in full, with the rest retrieved from reference TRBV9 and TRBJ1-1, is DSGVTQTPKHLITATGQRVTLRCSPRSGDLSVYWYQQSLDQGLQFLIQYYNGEERAKGNILERFSAQQFPDLHSELNLSSLELGDSALYFCASSARSGFSTEAFFGQGTRLTVV.